One and the same sample provided the 5 T cell receptor beta chains below, sequenced in a study of T-cell memory formation after mild COVID-19. One entry per CDR3 protein, called by TCRdb with MiXCR from the 5' RACE reads. In the table there are around 200,000 distinct CDR3 sequences, around 20% of which are singletons. Sequenced sample: PBMCs or a T cell subset sorted from them (not recorded which). The receptors shown here come from a man aged 18 to 35 who had mild COVID-19 (a few samples of this study predate the infection). Cell type and time point are not known.

The chain recombines TRBV5-6 with TRBJ2-5; maybe TRBD2 (6 bases). Germline CDR1 and CDR2: SGHDT and YYEEEE. This CDR3 comprises 13 residues. Between the trimmed V and J ends, which lost 3 bases and 5 bases, there was a span of 11 bases. Here the CDR3 reads CASSSGLLETQYF. The CDR3, as DNA: TGTGCCAGCAGCTCGGGACTGCTGGAGACCCAGTACTTC.

This clonotype occurred a few times. The chain employs TRBV29-1 and TRBJ2-5; D tentatively fits TRBD1 or TRBD2 (5 bases each). The CDR3 runs to 13 residues. CDR1 and CDR2 from the germline V gene are SQVTM and ANQGSEA. V was trimmed by 3 bases and J by 0 bases, leaving 8 bases between them. CDR3 nucleotide sequence: TGCAGCGTTGATACGGGGCACCAAGAGACCCAGTACTTC. Protein product: CSVDTGHQETQYF.

This chain connects TRBV6-5 to TRBJ1-2; no definite D call. Germline-derived CDR1 and CDR2 are MNHEY and SVGAGI. The germline V and J ends were trimmed by 0 bases and 4 bases, with 9 bases remaining between them. This CDR3 spans 14 amino acids. CDR3 DNA: TGTGCCAGCAGTTACTCGAACAGCGGCTATGGCTACACCTTC. Translation gives CASSYSNSGYGYTF.

This clonotype was observed at least ten times. This rearrangement joins TRBV7-9 to TRBJ2-7; 8 positions match TRBD1. The CDR3 has 14 amino acids. Germline loops: CDR1 SEHNR, CDR2 FQNEAQ (reference sequence). Trimming removed 2 bases from V and 4 bases from J; junction bases left unmatched: 4. CDR3 nucleotides: TGTGCCAGCAGCTTAAACAGGGGGGAATACGAGCAGTACTTC. Its translation is CASSLNRGEYEQYF.

This sequence joins TRBV28 and TRBJ1-1; D might be TRBD1 (6 bases). The CDR3 runs to 13 residues. Germline V gene sequence: CDR1 MDHEN, CDR2 SYDVKM. The V and J ends lost 7 bases and 0 bases respectively, with 9 bases between them. The CDR3 protein is CASKDRLNTEAFF. DNA for the CDR3: TGTGCCAGCAAGGACAGACTGAACACTGAAGCTTTCTTT.